Included here is one T cell receptor beta chain sequence, with context. Trimming took 0 bases from V and 9 from J; bases not matched to a gene: 5. The CDR3 is 15 amino acids. Germline assignment: CDR1 SGDLS and CDR2 YYNGEE. This record belongs to a study of blood T cell repertoires in COVID-19. Profiled with immunoSEQ multiplex PCR; TCRdb holds only in-frame clones, not every one. The sample contains approximately 100,000 clones, around 87% of which appear only once. The TCR comes from a woman in her 30s with acute or convalescent COVID-19. This chain links TRBV9 with TRBJ2-1; 11 nucleotides match TRBD2. The specimen was peripheral blood. The CDR3 is CASSVGVAGGLEQFF. The CDR3, as DNA: TGTGCCAGCAGCGTAGGGGTAGCGGGGGGGCTTGAGCAGTTCTTC. Filled out from reference TRBV9 and TRBJ2-1, the complete variable domain reads DSGVTQTPKHLITATGQRVTLRCSPRSGDLSVYWYQQSLDQGLQFLIQYYNGEERAKGNILERFSAQQFPDLHSELNLSSLELGDSALYFCASSVGVAGGLEQFFGPGTRLTVL.